This TCR beta chain was documented in a study of cytomegalovirus exposure and HLA in healthy donors. With respect to this clone: What it recognizes is unknown.

Study-wide results and caveats: A few CMV-associated chains proved CMV antigen-specific in vitro. Rare sequences made up most TCRs, while some public TCRs were found in many donors.

The assay was immunoSEQ multiplex PCR, and TCRdb's table has in-frame clones only and misses some. The profile covers approximately 170,000 clones, with around 90% appearing a single time and more than 2.5% taken by the ten largest. Among the 100 to 150 subjects of the validation cohort, separate from the roughly 650-subject first cohort, were the donors. Sequencing was carried out using PBMCs. This TCR was recovered from a woman younger than 30 in good health and CMV-seropositive.

CDR3 in DNA: TGTGCCAGCTCACCTACTAGCGGGACAGGGGGAAGCTACGAGCAGTACTTC. It codes for CASSPTSGTGGSYEQYF. The chain employs TRBV18 and TRBJ2-7; TRBD1 is a possible D gene (11 bases). Trimming left V 3 bases short and J 3 bases short, with 21 bases between. CDR3 length equals 17 residues. Germline values: CDR1 KGHSH, CDR2 LQKENI.